This T cell receptor beta chain was profiled in a study of blood T cell repertoires in COVID-19. Overall study: Both acute and convalescent COVID-19 samples were obtained from the United States, Italy and Spain. The analysed material was cDNA or gDNA that came from T cells, B-cell-depleted T cells, or PBMCs.

The table came from immunoSEQ multiplex PCR; TCRdb's copy has only in-frame clones and leaves some out. The sample lists 150,000 to 200,000 clones, about 86% occurring once. It was during active infection that Seattle patients were enrolled and then longitudinally followed. This CDR3 is 14 amino acids long. Germline V gene sequence: CDR1 MNHEY, CDR2 SMNVEV (reference sequence). Trimming took off 5 bases at V and 2 bases at J, with 13 bases between the two ends. The origin of this receptor is a woman aged 60-75 years with COVID-19, enrolled during active disease. The chain employs TRBV27 and TRBJ2-7, with D possibly TRBD2 on 6 matching bases. Sequenced: peripheral blood. The CDR3 DNA reads as TGTGCCAGCAGTCCCGCCAGCGGGCCCTACGAGCAGTACTTC. Its protein is CASSPASGPYEQYF.